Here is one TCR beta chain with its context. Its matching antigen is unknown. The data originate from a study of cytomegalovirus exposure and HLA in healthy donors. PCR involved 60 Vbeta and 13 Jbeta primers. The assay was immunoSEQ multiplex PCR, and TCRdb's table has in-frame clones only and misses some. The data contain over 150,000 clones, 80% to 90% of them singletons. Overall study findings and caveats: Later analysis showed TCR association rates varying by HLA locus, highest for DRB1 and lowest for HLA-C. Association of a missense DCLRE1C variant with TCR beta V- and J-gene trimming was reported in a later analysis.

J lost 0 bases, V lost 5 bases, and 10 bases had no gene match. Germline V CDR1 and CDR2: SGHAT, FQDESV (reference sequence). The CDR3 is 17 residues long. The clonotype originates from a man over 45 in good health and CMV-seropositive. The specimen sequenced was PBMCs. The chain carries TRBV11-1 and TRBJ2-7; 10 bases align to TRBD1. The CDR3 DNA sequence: TGTGCCAGCAGCCCGGGACAGGGGCCCTTCCCCTCCTACGAGCAGTACTTC. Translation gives CASSPGQGPFPSYEQYF. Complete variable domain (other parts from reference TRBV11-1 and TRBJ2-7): EAEVAQSPRYKITEKSQAVAFWCDPISGHATLYWYRQILGQGPELLVQFQDESVVDDSQLPKDRFSAERLKGVDSTLKIQPAELGDSAMYLCASSPGQGPFPSYEQYFGPGTRLTVT.